This entry features one T cell receptor (beta chain) sequence. This specimen comes from a study of blood T cell repertoires in COVID-19. Study information: COVID-19 samples, acute and convalescent, were from the United States, Italy and Spain.

The trim removed 0 bases at V and 8 bases at J, leaving 14 bases unmatched. Germline V lookup: CDR1 LGHDT, CDR2 YNNKEL (reference sequence). There are 18 residues in the CDR3. Per the study methods: Using reference gene primer amplification, nucleated cell counts were estimated. Sequenced by immunoSEQ multiplex PCR; TCRdb stores in-frame clones only, minus some. Clone size and the V and J calls come from that table; the DNA yielded D and trimming. This sample yields about 94,000 clones, of which 65% to 85% are seen a single time; approximately 6.5% belongs to the top ten. The origin of this receptor is a man aged 55 to 69 with acute or convalescent COVID-19. The sequenced sample was peripheral blood. The chain joins TRBV3-1 (or the pseudogene TRBV3-2) to TRBJ1-1; 11 positions agree with TRBD1. CDR3 DNA sequence: TGTGCCAGCAGCCAAGATGTGGGGACAGGGGGTTACGGACAAGAAGCTTTCTTT. Translating gives CASSQDVGTGGYGQEAFF.